The following is a T cell receptor (beta chain) sequence with its context. The data originate from a study of control samples from healthy donors and cancer patients. The CDR3 is 16 residues long. V lost 0 bases and J 4 bases, leaving 13 bases between the germline ends. CDR1 is SGDLS, CDR2 YYNGEE, per germline. Sequencing used immunoSEQ multiplex PCR; TCRdb keeps in-frame clones, though not all of them. Altogether roughly 170,000 clones are present, almost 90% being singletons, with the ten largest covering roughly 5.3%. This TCR was recovered from a young woman in good health. The chain links TRBV9 to TRBJ2-2; D possibly matches TRBD1 or TRBD2 (6 bases each). Input material: blood. The CDR3 spells CASSVEGGRFTGELFF. Here the CDR3 DNA reads TGTGCCAGCAGCGTAGAAGGGGGGCGCTTCACCGGGGAGCTGTTTTTT.